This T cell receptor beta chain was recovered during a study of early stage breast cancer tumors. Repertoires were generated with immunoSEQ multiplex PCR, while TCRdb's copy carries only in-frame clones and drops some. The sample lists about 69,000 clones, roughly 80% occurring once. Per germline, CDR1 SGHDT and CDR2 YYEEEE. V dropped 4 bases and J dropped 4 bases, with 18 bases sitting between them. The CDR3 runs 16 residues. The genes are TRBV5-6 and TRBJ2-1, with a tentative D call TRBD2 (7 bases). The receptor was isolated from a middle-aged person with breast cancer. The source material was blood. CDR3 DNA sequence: TGTGCCAGCAGCCCGGTTACAGGGAGGGGGTACAATGAGCAGTTCTTC. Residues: CASSPVTGRGYNEQFF.